Each of the 18 T cell receptor beta chains below was sequenced from the same sample in a study of beta chain features in type 1 diabetes. Study-level results: Moderate yet significant TCRB CDR3 shortening was seen in Type 1 diabetes patients in all four CD4+ subsets.

No antigen has been identified for these receptors. Investigators reverse transcribed all isolated RNA, so they sequenced expressed TCRB transcripts. The data were produced by immunoSEQ multiplex PCR, yet TCRdb's version contains in-frame clones alone and is incomplete. The sample lists roughly 150,000 clones; 63% were seen once. The sample was naive CD4+ T cells from blood. These receptor sequences come from a man aged 25 to 40 with type 1 diabetes.

The J gene is TRBJ1-2, the V gene TRBV5-1, with unresolved D. The V gene lost 3 bases and the J gene lost 4 bases, with 4 bases spanning the gap. This CDR3 is 11 amino acids long. CDR1 and CDR2 (germline): SGHRS, YFSETQ. In DNA, the CDR3 is TGCGCCAGCAGCTCGAGCTATGGCTACACCTTC. Translated, it gives CASSSSYGYTF.

The rearrangement links TRBV29-1 to TRBJ1-2, with a possible D match to TRBD1 (5 bases). CDR1 is SQVTM, CDR2 ANQGSEA, per germline. V shed 3 bases and J shed 4 bases, with 9 bases lying between them. The CDR3 totals 12 residues. This CDR3 reads CSVEGESYGYTF. For the CDR3, the DNA is TGCAGCGTTGAGGGGGAAAGCTATGGCTACACCTTC.

The chain combines TRBV2 with TRBJ2-3; perhaps TRBD2 as D (5 bases). This CDR3 region has 15 residues. Germline V gene lookup returns CDR1 SNHLY and CDR2 FYNNEI. V was trimmed by 3 bases and J by 0 bases, leaving 10 bases between them. The DNA for the CDR3 is TGTGCCAGCAGTGACTCGACTACTAGCACAGATACGCAGTATTTT. Translated, it gives CASSDSTTSTDTQYF.

The genes are TRBV14 and TRBJ2-4, with D hard to call. From germline, CDR1 is SGHDN and CDR2 FVKESK. Trimming stripped 0 bases from V and 1 base from J, with 10 bases between. This CDR3 spans 16 amino acids. CDR3 sequence: CASSQDGDWAKNIQYF. CDR3 nucleotides: TGTGCCAGCAGCCAAGATGGGGATTGGGCCAAAAACATTCAGTACTTC.

The chain links TRBV18 to TRBJ2-1, with 9 bases that match TRBD1. Germline CDR1 reads KGHSH; CDR2 reads LQKENI. The CDR3 runs 15 residues. With 2 bases clipped from V and 8 bases from J, the junction kept 7 bases outside the gene matches. Here the CDR3 reads CASSPGRTGDYEQFF. The CDR3 bases are TGTGCCAGCTCACCAGGCAGGACAGGGGATTATGAGCAGTTCTTC.

The chain carries TRBV4-3 and TRBJ2-1; TRBD2 aligns across 11 bases. Per germline, CDR1 LGHNA and CDR2 YSLEER. The V segment lost 0 bases and the J segment 8 bases; nucleotides outside the gene matches: 12. This CDR3 is built from 18 residues. CDR3: CASSQDRLAGGFLDEQFF. As DNA, the CDR3 is TGCGCCAGCAGCCAAGATCGGCTAGCGGGGGGATTTTTGGATGAGCAGTTCTTC.

The chain links TRBV2 to TRBJ2-5; the D gene is possibly TRBD1 (6 bases). Between the trimmed V and J ends, which lost 1 base and 1 base, there was a span of 7 bases. Germline V lookup: CDR1 SNHLY, CDR2 FYNNEI. The CDR3 consists of 14 residues. The CDR3 loop reads CASSEDRAQETQYF. Written as DNA, the CDR3 is TGTGCCAGCAGTGAAGACAGGGCCCAAGAGACCCAGTACTTC.

This CDR3 reads CSVVSAGFFGTEAFF. CDR3 coding DNA: TGCAGCGTTGTGAGCGCAGGGTTTTTTGGCACTGAAGCTTTCTTT. J is TRBJ1-1 and V is TRBV29-1; maybe TRBD1 (5 bases). There are 15 residues in the CDR3. V was trimmed by 4 bases and J by 4 bases, leaving 19 bases between them. Germline-derived CDR1 and CDR2 are SQVTM and ANQGSEA.

This clone was seen only a few times. The genes are TRBV29-1 and TRBJ2-2, with a tentative D call TRBD2 (5 bases). Looked up from germline, CDR1 is SQVTM and CDR2 is ANQGSEA. The V and J ends lost 4 bases and 5 bases respectively, with 8 bases between them. This CDR3 contains 12 residues. This CDR3 reads CSVVRGTGELFF. The CDR3 bases are TGCAGCGTTGTTCGGGGAACCGGGGAGCTGTTTTTT.

The CDR3 coding sequence is TGCAGCGTTGGGGGGCTGGGTTCGGAGACCCAGTACTTC. Residues: CSVGGLGSETQYF. The rearrangement links TRBV29-1 to TRBJ2-5; D is possibly TRBD1 (6 bases). CDR1 and CDR2 (germline): SQVTM, ANQGSEA. Trimming stripped 4 bases from V and 5 bases from J, with 14 bases between. The CDR3 length is 13 residues.

The rearrangement links TRBV18 to TRBJ2-3, with D hard to call. Germline CDR1 KGHSH, CDR2 LQKENI. The germline V and J ends were trimmed by 0 bases and 4 bases, with 8 bases remaining between them. This CDR3 region has 14 residues. CDR3 sequence: CASSPPPSADTQYF. The DNA of the CDR3 is TGTGCCAGCTCACCACCTCCAAGCGCAGATACGCAGTATTTT.

The V and J genes are TRBV25-1 and TRBJ1-1, with D possibly matching TRBD1 (5 bases). Looked up from germline, CDR1 is MGHDK and CDR2 is SYGVNS. CDR3 length equals 15 residues. Trimming took off 3 bases at V and 9 bases at J, with 20 bases between the two ends. The CDR3 region is CASSDWAQGPAKAFF. The CDR3 coding sequence is TGTGCCAGCAGTGATTGGGCTCAGGGACCAGCAAAAGCTTTCTTT.

The chain couples TRBV28 to TRBJ2-3, with D possibly TRBD1 on 6 matching bases. Trimming took off 3 bases at V and 2 bases at J, with 18 bases between the two ends. CDR1 MDHEN and CDR2 SYDVKM come from the germline V gene. This CDR3 comprises 17 residues. In DNA, the CDR3 is TGTGCCAGCAGTTTGTGGGCTCGCGGACAGTACACAGATACGCAGTATTTT. This codes for CASSLWARGQYTDTQYF. The variable domain in full, with the rest retrieved from reference TRBV28 and TRBJ2-3, is DVKVTQSSRYLVKRTGEKVFLECVQDMDHENMFWYRQDPGLGLRLIYFSYDVKMKEKGDIPEGYSVSREKKERFSLILESASTNQTSMYLCASSLWARGQYTDTQYFGPGTRLTVL.

This clone has a handful of counts. The V gene is TRBV29-1, the J gene TRBJ2-5; TRBD1 or TRBD2 may be the D gene (8 bases each). Deletions cut 6 bases from V and 5 bases from J, with 22 bases between. Germline V CDR1 and CDR2: SQVTM, ANQGSEA. The CDR3 runs 15 residues. The CDR3 reads CSVTGVAGPTETQYF. In DNA, the CDR3 is TGCAGCGTGACAGGGGTAGCGGGGCCCACCGAGACCCAGTACTTC.

The chain is built from TRBV30 and TRBJ2-7; weak D call: TRBD1 (5 bases). V was clipped by 1 base and J by 6 bases, with 10 bases between them. Germline values: CDR1 GTSNPN, CDR2 SVGIG (reference sequence). This CDR3 contains 12 residues. The CDR3 spells CAWSAQGTEQYF. The DNA for the CDR3 is TGTGCCTGGAGTGCGCAGGGAACCGAGCAGTACTTC.

This chain links TRBV29-1 with TRBJ2-3, with 10 positions matching TRBD1. In germline, CDR1 is SQVTM, CDR2 ANQGSEA. The CDR3 loop spans 14 amino acids. V lost 8 bases and J lost 2; bases outside the gene matches: 7. The CDR3: CSLTGQGLTDTQYF. In DNA, the CDR3 is TGCAGCTTAACGGGACAGGGGCTCACAGATACGCAGTATTTT.

CDR3 loop: CSVGWQEKQYF. The CDR3 DNA sequence: TGCAGCGTTGGGTGGCAGGAGAAGCAGTACTTC. The chain carries TRBV29-1 and TRBJ2-7; D is unclear. V dropped 4 bases and J dropped 8 bases, with 12 bases sitting between them. The CDR3 runs to 11 residues. CDR1 is SQVTM, CDR2 ANQGSEA, per germline.

This chain links TRBV9 with TRBJ1-3, with a weak D call TRBD1 (5 bases). V lost 4 bases and J lost 4, with 27 bases in between. Germline loops: CDR1 SGDLS, CDR2 YYNGEE. The CDR3 totals 19 residues. The CDR3 DNA is TGTGCCAGCAGCCGAGGACGGACGACAGCCACAGGTCCCGGAAACACCATATATTTT. This codes for CASSRGRTTATGPGNTIYF.